This T cell receptor beta chain appears in the sequencing data of a study of cytomegalovirus exposure and HLA in healthy donors. Looking at the study overall: The approximately 110 validation repertoires used a platform that matched the one used for the 600 to 700 first-cohort repertoires, as a later analysis reported.

TCRdb's copy holds only in-frame clones and misses some; the assay was immunoSEQ multiplex PCR. The sample shows some 150,000 clones, roughly 91% of them seen only once. The receptor comes from a woman aged 18-29 years in good health and CMV-seropositive. Source material: PBMCs.

CDR3 protein: CASSSQGTGNTIYF. The CDR3 nucleotides read TGTGCCAGCAGTTCACAGGGAACTGGAAACACCATATATTTT. The V call is TRBV28, the J call TRBJ1-3; maybe TRBD1 (6 bases). Germline CDR1 and CDR2: MDHEN and SYDVKM. V lost 4 bases and J 2 bases, leaving 9 bases between the germline ends. This CDR3 has 14 amino acids. The full variable domain, its missing parts supplied by reference TRBV28 and TRBJ1-3, is DVKVTQSSRYLVKRTGEKVFLECVQDMDHENMFWYRQDPGLGLRLIYFSYDVKMKEKGDIPEGYSVSREKKERFSLILESASTNQTSMYLCASSSQGTGNTIYFGEGSWLTVV.